The entry below describes one T cell receptor beta chain. Its antigen remains unknown. Naive CD4+ T cells were purified with Tregs depleted by CD25. Points from the study as a whole: Tumor Tregs overlapped most with tumor, then blood, naive CD4+ cells. The larger cohort examined one V-J beta rearrangement, not whole repertoires.

Constant-region reverse primers amplified full-length variable regions, followed by semi-nested Nested Universal Primer A PCR. TCRdb itself ran the 5' RACE reads through MiXCR, one entry per CDR3 protein. In the table there are about 54,000 distinct CDR3 sequences, 15% to 20% of which are singletons. The germline CDR1 and CDR2 sequences are SGHRS and YFSETQ. V was pared by 3 bases and J by 3 bases, with 15 bases between. The CDR3 covers 15 residues. This sequence joins TRBV5-1 and TRBJ1-1; D remains unclear. The sequencing input was naive CD4+ T cells sorted from blood. Subset of the sample: naive CD4+ T cells, CD4+CD45RA+CD25-. This clonotype was obtained from a female donor with breast cancer. DNA for the CDR3: TGCGCCAGCAGCTACCTAGGAGGGATGGACACTGAAGCTTTCTTT. Its protein product is CASSYLGGMDTEAFF.